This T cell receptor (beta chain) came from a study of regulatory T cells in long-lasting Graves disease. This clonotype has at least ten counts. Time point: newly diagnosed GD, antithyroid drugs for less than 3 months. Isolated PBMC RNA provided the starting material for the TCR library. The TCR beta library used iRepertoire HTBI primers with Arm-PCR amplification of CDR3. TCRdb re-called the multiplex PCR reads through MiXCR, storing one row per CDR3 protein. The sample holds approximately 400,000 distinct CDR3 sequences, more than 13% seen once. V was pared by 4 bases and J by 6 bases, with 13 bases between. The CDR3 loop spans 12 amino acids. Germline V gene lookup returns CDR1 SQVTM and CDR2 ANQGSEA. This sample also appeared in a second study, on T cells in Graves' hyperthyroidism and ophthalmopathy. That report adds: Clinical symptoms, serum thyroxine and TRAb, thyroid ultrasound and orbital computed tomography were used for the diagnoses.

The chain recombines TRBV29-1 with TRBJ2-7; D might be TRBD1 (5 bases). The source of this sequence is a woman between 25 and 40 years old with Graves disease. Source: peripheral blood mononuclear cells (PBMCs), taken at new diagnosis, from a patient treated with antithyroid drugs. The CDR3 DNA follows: TGCAGCGTTGTTAAGGGGATGGGCGAGCAGTACTTC. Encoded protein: CSVVKGMGEQYF.